This entry concerns a single T cell receptor beta chain. The antigen is undetermined. This entry belongs to a study of long-term antiretroviral therapy in people with HIV. Study observations and caveats: Records did not include ART adherence, viral resistance or therapy changes. Someone took the blood between about 2004 and 2017, maybe while older ART regimens were in use. Increased diversity was seen after ART, yet it remained lower than in transplant donor controls.

V lost 2 bases, J lost 5 bases, and 8 bases lay in between. Germline CDR1 is SGDLS and CDR2 is YYNGEE. The CDR3 length is 13 residues. Run at survey level, the immunoSEQ assay was version v3.0. Sequenced by immunoSEQ multiplex PCR; TCRdb stores in-frame clones only, minus some. The sample shows about 31,000 clones, over 75% of them seen only once. Sequenced material: unsorted PBMCs, taken around 5 years after starting antiretroviral therapy. This rearrangement joins TRBV9 to TRBJ1-5; D not resolved. This TCR was recovered from a middle-aged woman with HIV. In DNA, the CDR3 is TGTGCCAGCAGCGTGGGTGGGTATCAGCCCCAGCATTTT. It translates to CASSVGGYQPQHF.